Shown below are 6 T cell receptor beta chains from a single sample sequenced in a study of T cells expressing NK-cell markers (dated by TCRdb to 2018 to 2021). Library prep was done by 5' RACE. TCRdb names Illumina HiSeq 2000 as the instrument used. Reprocessed by TCRdb, the reads give a single entry per CDR3 protein sequence, without DNA. The table for this sample records about 380,000 distinct CDR3 sequences. Around 4.9% of the sample is in the top ten clones. Sample: blood T cells: a sorted CD56 or NKG2C T cell subset, CD4+ or CD8+ T cells, or bulk PBMC T cells (not recorded which). These receptors all come from a man aged 18 to 69 in good health.

The chain uses TRBV12-3 or TRBV12-4 and TRBJ2-6; TCRdb proposes TRBD1, but this gene call is untestable without DNA. There are 21 residues in the CDR3. The CDR3 protein is CASSSHALQGFRATGANVLTF.

The V call is TRBV7-2, the J call TRBJ2-7; TCRdb's D gene call, TRBD2, goes unchecked for lack of DNA. The CDR3 is 17 residues long. Per the germline V gene, CDR1 is SGHTA and CDR2 is FQGNSA. CDR3 region: CASSSGLAGGPLYEQYF.

The chain uses TRBV12-3 or TRBV12-4 and TRBJ2-2; the D gene TCRdb calls, TRBD1, cannot be checked with no DNA. CDR3 length: 15 residues. The CDR3 sequence is CASTSRAANTGELFF.

This chain uses TRBV21-1 with TRBJ2-3; absent DNA, TCRdb's TRBD1 call cannot be checked. TRBV21-1 has pseudogene status. The CDR3 consists of 13 residues. The chain's CDR3 is CASSFLRDQGWYF.

The V and J genes are TRBV5-1 and TRBJ2-7. Germline CDR1 is SGHRS and CDR2 is YFSETQ. CDR3 length: 13 residues. The chain's CDR3 is CASSLEAESNRYF.

This chain uses TRBV5-6 with TRBJ1-5; TCRdb names TRBD1, which stays unverified in the absence of DNA. The germline CDR1 and CDR2 sequences are SGHDT and YYEEEE. This CDR3 contains 15 residues. The CDR3 sequence: CASSPWTGHNQPQHF.